This TCR beta chain was sequenced during a study of blood T cell repertoires in COVID-19. The overall study: Whether acute or convalescent, the COVID-19 samples came from the United States, Italy and Spain. PBMCs, B-cell-depleted T cells, or T cells provided the cDNA or gDNA that made up the material.

The V gene lost 4 bases and the J gene lost 2 bases, with 25 bases spanning the gap. Germline values: CDR1 SGDLS, CDR2 YYNGEE. This CDR3 region has 20 residues. In the original processing: Amplification of reference gene primers provided the estimated nucleated cell counts. Generated by immunoSEQ multiplex PCR, the TCRdb table keeps only in-frame clones and is missing some. The V and J calls and clone size were taken over from that table, and D and trimming were inferred from the DNA. In the table there are around 180,000 clones, roughly 88% of which are singletons. The chain carries TRBV9 and TRBJ2-6, with D perhaps TRBD2 (6 bases). The sequencing sample was made of peripheral blood. The TCR comes from an elderly woman with acute or convalescent COVID-19. This CDR3 reads CASSPQLGTPSLAGANVLTF. For the CDR3, the DNA is TGTGCCAGCAGCCCCCAGTTGGGGACTCCGAGCCTAGCTGGGGCCAACGTCCTGACTTTC.